The rows below give T cell receptor beta chains drawn from one sample of a study of cytomegalovirus exposure and HLA in healthy donors. Measured with immunoSEQ multiplex PCR; TCRdb has only the in-frame clones, and not every one. This sample has about 130,000 clones, with about 87% found just once. Source material: PBMCs. These receptors originate from a woman aged 30 to 39 in good health and CMV-seropositive. Each CDR3 is given with its conserved first and last residue. A D gene is named only where the DNA matches it firmly. Clone sizes are given selectively: once, few, many, or a class where the clone is expanded.

NA	TRBV27	TRBJ1-2	TRBD1	TGTGCCAGCAGTATACAGGGGAGCTATGGCTACACCTTC	CASSIQGSYGYTF
NA	TRBV6-5	TRBJ2-2	NA	TGTGCCAGCAGTTATTCCCGGTCCACCGGGGAGCTGTTTTTT	CASSYSRSTGELFF
NA	TRBV5-6	TRBJ1-4	TRBD1	TGTGCCAGCAGCTTGGGACAGGGCGTTAATGAAAAACTGTTTTTT	CASSLGQGVNEKLFF
NA	TRBV5-6	TRBJ2-3	NA	TGTGCCAGCAGCCTGGAGACAGGGAGGATCGCAGATACGCAGTATTTT	CASSLETGRIADTQYF
NA	TRBV7-9	TRBJ2-1	NA	TGTGCCAGCGGGGAGAGCTCCTACAATGAGCAGTTCTTC	CASGESSYNEQFF
NA	TRBV28	TRBJ2-7	TRBD2	TGTGCCAGCAACCGGGTGCTAGCGGGAGTGAATGAGCAGTACTTC	CASNRVLAGVNEQYF
NA	TRBV6-1	TRBJ2-1	NA	TGTGCCAGCAGTGATCCCAACGTGCAGGGGAATGAGCAGTTCTTC	CASSDPNVQGNEQFF
NA	TRBV6-1	TRBJ2-7	TRBD2	TGTGCCAGCAGTGAGTCAACCCTAGCGGGGCCAGGGTACTTC	CASSESTLAGPGYF
NA	TRBV28	TRBJ1-1	NA	TGTGCCAGTTGGGACTCGGGACGTAGGACTGAAGCTTTCTTT	CASWDSGRRTEAFF
few	TRBV11-1	TRBJ2-7	NA	TGTGCCAGCAGCTTATCCCCCGGGAGCGAGCAGTACTTC	CASSLSPGSEQYF
NA	TRBV5-5	TRBJ2-7	NA	TGTGCCAGCAGCCCCCAGGGTATTGGCCGCGAGCAGTACTTC	CASSPQGIGREQYF
NA	TRBV5-1	TRBJ1-2	NA	TGCGCCAGCAGCTTGGCAGGGCAGAACTATGGCTACACCTTC	CASSLAGQNYGYTF
NA	TRBV15	TRBJ2-7	NA	TGTGCCACCAGCAGAGGGGATGGACTCTACTACGAGCAGTACTTC	CATSRGDGLYYEQYF
NA	TRBV11-3	TRBJ2-1	NA	TGTGCCAGCAGCTTAGACGGGTGGAATGAGCAGTTCTTC	CASSLDGWNEQFF
NA	TRBV28	TRBJ2-7	TRBD1	TGTGCCAGCAACAGGGGGACCTACGAGCAGTACTTC	CASNRGTYEQYF
NA	TRBV6-6	TRBJ2-2	NA	TGTGCCAGCAGTTATCGGACTAACACCGGGGAGCTGTTTTTT	CASSYRTNTGELFF
once	TRBV20-1	TRBJ2-5	NA	TGCAGTGCCGCAAAGGAGGAGACCCAGTACTTC	CSAAKEETQYF
NA	TRBV10-2	TRBJ2-7	NA	TGCGCCAGCAGACAAGGACATGACGAGCAGTACTTC	CASRQGHDEQYF
NA	TRBV5-6	TRBJ2-3	TRBD2	TGTGCCAGCAGCTGGGGACTAGCGGGAGGCCTCACAGATACGCAGTATTTT	CASSWGLAGGLTDTQYF
few	TRBV10-3	TRBJ2-3	NA	TGTGCCATCAGTGAGTCTAGCACTACAGATACGCAGTATTTT	CAISESSTTDTQYF
NA	TRBV7-9	TRBJ2-1	TRBD2	TGTGCCAGCAGCGCACGCAGGACTAGCGGGGGCTACAATGAGCAGTTCTTC	CASSARRTSGGYNEQFF
NA	TRBV19	TRBJ2-1	NA	TGTGCCAGTAGTATTGGGCGGGCACCCTACAATGAGCAGTTCTTC	CASSIGRAPYNEQFF
NA	TRBV5-1	TRBJ2-7	TRBD1	TGCGCCAGCAGCTTGGGAGCCAGGGGGTTACAACCTACGTACGAGCAGTACTTC	CASSLGARGLQPTYEQYF
once	TRBV28	TRBJ2-1	TRBD2	TGTGCCAGCAGTACCCCGGGGGAAGCGGGGGAAGTTGAGCAGTTCTTC	CASSTPGEAGEVEQFF
NA	TRBV5-1	TRBJ1-1	NA	TGCGCCAGCAGCTTGGGGGGACAGAACACTGAAGCTTTCTTT	CASSLGGQNTEAFF
NA	TRBV19	TRBJ2-7	NA	TGTGCCAGTAGTATAACTACGGTAGGCGAGCAGTACTTC	CASSITTVGEQYF
NA	TRBV6-1	TRBJ1-1	TRBD1	TGTGCCAGCAGTGATGGCCCGGGACAGGCGAACACTGAAGCTTTCTTT	CASSDGPGQANTEAFF
NA	TRBV9	TRBJ2-5	NA	TGTGCCAGCAGCGTCGGGGGCCAAGAGACCCAGTACTTC	CASSVGGQETQYF
NA	TRBV18	TRBJ2-5	TRBD2	TGTGCCAGCTCACCCCCGGGACTAACCCAAGAGACCCAGTACTTC	CASSPPGLTQETQYF
NA	TRBV5-1	TRBJ1-2	TRBD1	TGCGCCAGCAGCTTGACAGGGGGTGCGAGGGGCTACACCTTC	CASSLTGGARGYTF
NA	TRBV4-1	TRBJ2-6	NA	TGCGCCAGCAGCCAAGTTCCAGGCTCTGGGGCCAACGTCCTGACTTTC	CASSQVPGSGANVLTF
NA	TRBV27	TRBJ2-1	NA	TGTGCCAGCAGTATCTCAGCGGCATACAATGAGCAGTTCTTC	CASSISAAYNEQFF
once	TRBV28	TRBJ1-5	TRBD1	TGTGCCAGCAGTTTTCAGGGGGCCTCGAGCAATCAGCCCCAGCATTTT	CASSFQGASSNQPQHF
NA	TRBV10-3	TRBJ2-4	NA	TGTGCCATCAGTGACTCGACACCCTCAGACATTCAGTACTTC	CAISDSTPSDIQYF
NA	TRBV11-2	TRBJ2-1	TRBD2	TGTGCCAGCAGCTTATCCAGCGGGGGGCACAATGAGCAGTTCTTC	CASSLSSGGHNEQFF
NA	TRBV4-2	TRBJ2-7	TRBD2	TGTGCCAGCAGCGTGGAGCGGGGGCCCCCCCACTACGAGCAGTACTTC	CASSVERGPPHYEQYF
NA	TRBV6-6	TRBJ2-4	TRBD2	TGTGCCAGCAGGAAAGCGGGGGGGCAGGACATTCAGTACTTC	CASRKAGGQDIQYF
NA	TRBV5-6	TRBJ2-7	TRBD2	TGTGCCAGCAGGTCTCTAGCGGGTGTATCCTACGAGCAGTACTTC	CASRSLAGVSYEQYF
NA	TRBV2	TRBJ2-1	TRBD2	TGTGCCAGCAGTGAAGCCGGAAGCGGGAGGCTGTTCTTC	CASSEAGSGRLFF
NA	TRBV5-6	TRBJ2-3	TRBD1	TGTGCCAGCAGCTCAGGACAGGGTTCTGCAGATACGCAGTATTTT	CASSSGQGSADTQYF
NA	TRBV28	TRBJ2-7	TRBD1	TGTGCCAGCGAGTCCGGACAGGGGGGAGAGCAGTACTTC	CASESGQGGEQYF
NA	TRBV10-3	TRBJ1-2	NA	TGTGCCATCAGTGATTTGGCAGGGAGGCATGGCTACACCTTC	CAISDLAGRHGYTF
NA	TRBV4-1	TRBJ2-5	NA	TGCGCCAGCAGCCAAGGCCTATGGGGCCTGGAGACCCAGTACTTC	CASSQGLWGLETQYF
NA	TRBV28	TRBJ2-7	NA	TGTGCCAGCAAACCCCGGAGTACGACCTACGAGCAGTACTTC	CASKPRSTTYEQYF
NA	TRBV7-2	TRBJ2-7	NA	TGTGCCAGCAGCTATAGGGTTGGGGGGTCCTACGAGCAGTACTTC	CASSYRVGGSYEQYF
NA	TRBV13	TRBJ2-1	TRBD2	TGTGCCAGCAGCTTAGGAAAAGGACTAGCGGGAGCCAATGAGCAGTTCTTC	CASSLGKGLAGANEQFF
NA	TRBV29-1	TRBJ2-6	NA	TGCAGCGTTGGGTACAGGGTCCGTTTAATGTCTGGGGCCAACGTCCTGACTTTC	CSVGYRVRLMSGANVLTF
NA	TRBV29-1	TRBJ2-7	NA	TGCAGCGCCATAGAGGGCACCAACTACGAGCAGTACTTC	CSAIEGTNYEQYF
NA	TRBV18	TRBJ1-1	TRBD1	TGTGCCAGCTCCCCGGACAGGGGTTTCGCTGAAGCTTTCTTT	CASSPDRGFAEAFF
NA	TRBV15	TRBJ2-2	TRBD2	TGTGCCACCAGCAGGGCTCCTCGGACTAGCGGAAACACCGGGGAGCTGTTTTTT	CATSRAPRTSGNTGELFF
NA	TRBV9	TRBJ2-3	NA	TGTGCCAGCAGCGTAGATGCGGGGGATACGCAGTATTTT	CASSVDAGDTQYF
NA	TRBV7-3	TRBJ2-3	TRBD2	TGTGCCAGCAGCTTTCTAGCGGGAGGGGGTTCAGATACGCAGTATTTT	CASSFLAGGGSDTQYF
NA	TRBV7-8	TRBJ2-2	NA	TGTGCCAGCAGCTTAGGACAGGTTAATGTGTTCACCGGGGAGCTGTTTTTT	CASSLGQVNVFTGELFF